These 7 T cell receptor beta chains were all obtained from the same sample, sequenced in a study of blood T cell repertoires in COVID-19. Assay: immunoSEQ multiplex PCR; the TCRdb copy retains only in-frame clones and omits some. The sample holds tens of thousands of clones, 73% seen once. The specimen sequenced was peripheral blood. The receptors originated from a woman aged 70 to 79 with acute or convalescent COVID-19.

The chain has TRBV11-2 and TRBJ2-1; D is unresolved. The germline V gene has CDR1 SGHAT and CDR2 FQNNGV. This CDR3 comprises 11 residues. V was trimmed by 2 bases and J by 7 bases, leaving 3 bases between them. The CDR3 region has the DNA TGTGCCAGCAGCTTAATAAATGAGCAGTTCTTC. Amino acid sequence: CASSLINEQFF. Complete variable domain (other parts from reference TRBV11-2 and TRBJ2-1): EAGVAQSPRYKIIEKRQSVAFWCNPISGHATLYWYQQILGQGPKLLIQFQNNGVVDDSQLPKDRFSAERLKGVDSTLKIQPAKLEDSAVYLCASSLINEQFFGPGTRLTVL.

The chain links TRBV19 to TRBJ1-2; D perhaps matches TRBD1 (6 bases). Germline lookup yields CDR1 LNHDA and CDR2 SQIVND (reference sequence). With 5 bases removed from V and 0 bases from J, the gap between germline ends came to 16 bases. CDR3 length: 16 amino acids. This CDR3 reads CASSLRGGTANYGYTF. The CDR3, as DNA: TGTGCCAGTAGTCTTAGGGGGGGGACTGCTAACTATGGCTACACCTTC.

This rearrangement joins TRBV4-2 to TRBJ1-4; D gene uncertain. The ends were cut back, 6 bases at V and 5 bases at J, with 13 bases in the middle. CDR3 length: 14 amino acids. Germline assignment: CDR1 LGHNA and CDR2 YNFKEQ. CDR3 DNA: TGTGCCAGCAGTTTAGATAGTTCGAATGAAAAACTGTTTTTT. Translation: CASSLDSSNEKLFF.

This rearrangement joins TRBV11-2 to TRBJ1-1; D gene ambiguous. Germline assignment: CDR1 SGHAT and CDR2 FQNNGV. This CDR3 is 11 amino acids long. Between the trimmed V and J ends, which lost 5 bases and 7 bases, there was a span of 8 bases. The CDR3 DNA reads TGTGCCAGCAGCCCCCGGTTTGAAGCTTTCTTT. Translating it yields CASSPRFEAFF. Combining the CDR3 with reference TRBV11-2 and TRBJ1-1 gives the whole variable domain EAGVAQSPRYKIIEKRQSVAFWCNPISGHATLYWYQQILGQGPKLLIQFQNNGVVDDSQLPKDRFSAERLKGVDSTLKIQPAKLEDSAVYLCASSPRFEAFFGQGTRLTVV.

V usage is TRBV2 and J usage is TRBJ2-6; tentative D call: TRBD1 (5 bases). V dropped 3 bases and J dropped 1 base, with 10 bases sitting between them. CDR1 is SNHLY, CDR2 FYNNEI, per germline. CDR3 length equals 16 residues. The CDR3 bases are TGTGCCAGCAGTGACAGGGCCCGATCTGGGGCCAACGTCCTGACTTTC. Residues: CASSDRARSGANVLTF.

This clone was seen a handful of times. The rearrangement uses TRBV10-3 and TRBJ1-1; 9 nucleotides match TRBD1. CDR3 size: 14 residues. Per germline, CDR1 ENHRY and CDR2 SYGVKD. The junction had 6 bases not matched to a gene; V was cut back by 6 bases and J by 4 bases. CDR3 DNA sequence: TGTGCCATCAGCGGACAGGGGATTAGCACTGAAGCTTTCTTT. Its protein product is CAISGQGISTEAFF.

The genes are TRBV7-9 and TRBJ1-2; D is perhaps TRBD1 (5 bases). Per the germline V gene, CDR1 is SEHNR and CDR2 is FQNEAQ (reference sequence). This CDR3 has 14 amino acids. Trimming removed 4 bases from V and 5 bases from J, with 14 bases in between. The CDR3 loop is CASSSGGRGYGYTF. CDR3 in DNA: TGTGCCAGCAGCTCCGGGGGAAGGGGATATGGCTACACCTTC.